The 30 T cell receptor beta chains below all came from one sample that was sequenced in a study of blood T cell dynamics during melanoma immunotherapy. Specified time point: pre-treatment baseline. Some clones are missing from TCRdb's copy, which holds only in-frame ones; the method was immunoSEQ multiplex PCR. The data contain tens of thousands of clones, roughly 91% of them singletons. The sequences come from blood, collected from a patient treated with checkpoint blockade. These receptors were obtained from a human donor with melanoma.

This clone was seen a handful of times. The J gene is TRBJ1-1, the V gene TRBV7-2, with D unresolved. Germline V CDR1 and CDR2: SGHTA, FQGNSA. V shed 4 bases and J shed 0 bases, with 18 bases lying between them. The CDR3 extends over 17 amino acids. CDR3 sequence: CASSSAWPERLNTEAFF. The CDR3 DNA follows: TGTGCCAGCAGCTCAGCCTGGCCAGAGCGCCTGAACACTGAAGCTTTCTTT.

The genes are TRBV29-1 and TRBJ1-2; D gene unclear. This CDR3 spans 12 amino acids. The germline V gene encodes CDR1 SQVTM and CDR2 ANQGSEA. Trimming shortened V by 6 bases and J by 8 bases, and 16 bases separated the two germline ends. The CDR3 protein is CSVGFWSGGYTF. The CDR3 DNA is TGCAGCGTAGGCTTCTGGTCGGGAGGCTACACCTTC.

The chain combines TRBV7-8 with TRBJ1-1; D unresolved. CDR1 is SGHVS and CDR2 is FQNEAQ in the germline V gene. V dropped 1 base and J dropped 0 bases, with 9 bases sitting between them. The CDR3 runs to 15 residues. The CDR3 sequence: CASSLEGAMNTEAFF. In nucleotides, the CDR3 is TGTGCCAGCAGCTTAGAGGGAGCGATGAACACTGAAGCTTTCTTT.

The genes are TRBV15 and TRBJ1-1, with D hard to call. The V end lost 0 bases, the J end lost 0 bases, and 11 bases lay between the germline ends. There are 16 residues in the CDR3. Germline CDR1 LNHNV, CDR2 YYDKDF (reference sequence). The CDR3 reads CATSRDLGGMNTEAFF. In DNA form, the CDR3 reads TGTGCCACCAGCAGAGATCTGGGAGGGATGAACACTGAAGCTTTCTTT.

The rearrangement links TRBV30 to TRBJ1-1, with D uncertain. This CDR3 is built from 13 residues. V shed 3 bases and J shed 0 bases, with 8 bases lying between them. Germline CDR1 reads GTSNPN; CDR2 reads SVGIG (reference sequence). CDR3 amino acids: CAWRYSLNTEAFF. The CDR3 DNA sequence: TGTGCCTGGAGGTACAGCTTGAACACTGAAGCTTTCTTT.

The chain carries TRBV28 and TRBJ2-7; unclear D gene. V lost 1 base to trimming and J lost 2 bases, with 6 bases between them. The CDR3 is made up of 13 amino acids. Germline CDR1 MDHEN, CDR2 SYDVKM. The CDR3 protein is CASSLSLAYEQYF. The CDR3 DNA is TGTGCCAGCAGTTTATCACTGGCCTACGAGCAGTACTTC.

The chain employs TRBV30 and TRBJ2-3; 8 bases map to TRBD2. Germline CDR1 reads GTSNPN; CDR2 reads SVGIG (reference sequence). The CDR3 sequence is 13 residues long. Trimming took 3 bases from V and 5 from J; bases not matched to a gene: 4. DNA for the CDR3: TGTGCCTGGAGCGGGGGGGCCTTAGATACGCAGTATTTT. It is translated as CAWSGGALDTQYF.

The chain joins TRBV19 to TRBJ1-1, with D perhaps matching TRBD1 (5 bases). Trimming stripped 0 bases from V and 6 bases from J, with 11 bases between. The germline gives CDR1 LNHDA, CDR2 SQIVND (reference sequence). The CDR3 covers 14 residues. The chain's CDR3 is CASSIEGRASEAFF. CDR3 nucleotides: TGTGCCAGTAGTATAGAGGGCAGGGCATCTGAAGCTTTCTTT.

The gene calls are TRBV5-8 and TRBJ1-1, with a possible D match to TRBD1 (5 bases). Germline CDR1 SGHTS, CDR2 YDEGEE. This CDR3 comprises 15 residues. Between the trimmed V and J ends, which lost 4 bases and 1 base, there was a span of 14 bases. CDR3 amino acids: CASSRLTGTNTEAFF. In DNA form, the CDR3 reads TGTGCCAGCAGCCGCTTAACAGGAACGAACACTGAAGCTTTCTTT.

This chain connects TRBV9 to TRBJ1-1; D remains unclear. The CDR3 sequence is 14 residues long. Germline V lookup: CDR1 SGDLS, CDR2 YYNGEE. V lost 0 bases, J lost 4 bases, and 10 bases lay in between. CDR3 residues: CASSVGAPITEAFF. DNA for the CDR3: TGTGCCAGCAGCGTAGGGGCCCCCATCACTGAAGCTTTCTTT.

V and J are TRBV19 and TRBJ2-4, with D possibly being TRBD1 (7 bases). This CDR3 comprises 15 residues. V was shortened by 8 bases and J by 0 bases, with 14 bases between the two germline ends. Germline loops: CDR1 LNHDA, CDR2 SQIVND (reference sequence). CDR3 region: CASRPGGRAKNIQYF. CDR3 in DNA: TGTGCCAGTCGCCCAGGGGGGCGAGCCAAAAACATTCAGTACTTC.

The gene calls are TRBV11-2 and TRBJ2-7; D possibly uses TRBD1 or TRBD2 (5 bases each). The CDR3 sequence is 13 residues long. The germline V gene encodes CDR1 SGHAT and CDR2 FQNNGV. Trimming pared 2 bases from V and 5 bases from J, leaving 10 bases between. In DNA form, the CDR3 reads TGTGCCAGCAGCTTACAGGGAGTCAACGAGCAGTACTTC. This encodes CASSLQGVNEQYF.

J is TRBJ1-4 and V is TRBV19; TRBD1 agrees at 9 bases. The trim removed 10 bases at V and 6 bases at J, leaving 9 bases unmatched. This CDR3 contains 14 residues. Germline CDR1 and CDR2: LNHDA and SQIVND (reference sequence). In nucleotides, the CDR3 is TGTGCCACCTCCCGGGACAGGGATTATGAAAAACTGTTTTTT. It is translated as CATSRDRDYEKLFF.

The J gene is TRBJ1-4, the V gene TRBV25-1; a weak D match, TRBD1 (6 bases). Germline V CDR1 and CDR2: MGHDK, SYGVNS. This CDR3 contains 13 residues. With 6 bases removed from V and 5 bases from J, the gap between germline ends came to 10 bases. As DNA, the CDR3 is TGTGCCAGCAGACAGGGTAGGAATGAAAAACTGTTTTTT. The encoded protein is CASRQGRNEKLFF.

This chain uses TRBV30 with TRBJ1-1, with a weak D call TRBD1 (5 bases). The CDR3 totals 14 residues. Trimming cost V 2 bases and J 5 bases, with 15 bases left between them. Germline CDR1 and CDR2: GTSNPN and SVGIG (reference sequence). The CDR3 sequence: CAWSRGQGETEAFF. The CDR3 DNA reads as TGTGCCTGGAGTCGAGGGCAGGGTGAAACTGAAGCTTTCTTT.

This sequence joins TRBV9 and TRBJ2-1; possible D gene TRBD2, 5 bases. Trimming removed 3 bases from V and 8 bases from J, with 15 bases in between. The CDR3 runs to 14 residues. The germline V gene encodes CDR1 SGDLS and CDR2 YYNGEE. The CDR3 nucleotides read TGTGCCAGCAGCGCGACGGGAAGGTCGCATGAGCAGTTCTTC. Its translation: CASSATGRSHEQFF.

CDR3 coding DNA: TGTGCCAGCAGCTTCTACGACAGGGTGGGGACTGGAGATACGCAGTATTTT. This encodes CASSFYDRVGTGDTQYF. This sequence joins TRBV9 and TRBJ2-3; possibly TRBD1 for D (7 bases). There are 17 residues in the CDR3. V shed 4 bases and J shed 5 bases, with 23 bases lying between them. Germline CDR1 is SGDLS and CDR2 is YYNGEE.

The rearrangement links TRBV28 to TRBJ2-1, with D maybe TRBD2 (6 bases). V lost 6 bases to trimming and J lost 5 bases, with 17 bases between them. The CDR3 spans 15 residues. Germline V gene lookup returns CDR1 MDHEN and CDR2 SYDVKM. CDR3 protein: CASSPSGSGNNEQFF. CDR3 nucleotides: TGTGCCAGCAGCCCTTCCGGGAGCGGTAACAATGAGCAGTTCTTC.

This chain joins TRBV19 and TRBJ1-4; D perhaps matches TRBD1 (5 bases). The germline V gene encodes CDR1 LNHDA and CDR2 SQIVND (reference sequence). The V gene lost 10 bases and the J gene lost 8 bases, with 26 bases spanning the gap. The CDR3 is made up of 16 amino acids. CDR3 sequence: CATKQFTGVGGEKLFF. The CDR3 DNA is TGTGCCACCAAACAATTTACAGGTGTAGGAGGAGAAAAACTGTTTTTT.

This clone was detected once. The CDR3 sequence is CASSLRPTGFHEQYF. The CDR3 coding sequence is TGTGCCAGCAGCTTACGACCGACAGGGTTCCACGAGCAGTACTTC. This chain joins TRBV7-8 and TRBJ2-7, with 7 bases aligning to TRBD1. The CDR3 extends over 15 amino acids. Germline loops: CDR1 SGHVS, CDR2 FQNEAQ. The ends lost 2 bases at V and 5 bases at J; junction bases unmatched: 9.

The chain joins TRBV10-1 to TRBJ1-1; the D is unclear. The V end lost 6 bases, the J end lost 8 bases, and 7 bases lay between the germline ends. The CDR3 is made up of 10 amino acids. Germline CDR1 WNHNN, CDR2 SYGVQD (reference sequence). The CDR3 DNA sequence: TGCGCCAGCAGGGCCAAAGAAGCTTTCTTT. It codes for CASRAKEAFF.

This clone was detected only once. The rearrangement links TRBV6-1 to TRBJ2-2; possibly TRBD2 for D (5 bases). The CDR3 has 16 residues. Germline V gives CDR1 MNHNS, CDR2 SASEGT. Trimming took 2 bases from V and 4 from J, leaving 14 bases between them. The CDR3 DNA sequence: TGTGCCAGCAGTGAATCATCCCGGCGGGCCACCGGGGAGCTGTTTTTT. This gives the protein CASSESSRRATGELFF.

V gene TRBV9 combines with J gene TRBJ1-2, with 8 bases fitting TRBD1. Looked up from germline, CDR1 is SGDLS and CDR2 is YYNGEE. CDR3 length: 14 amino acids. Losses at the gene ends were 0 bases for V and 2 bases for J; bases not matched to a gene: 0. In nucleotides, the CDR3 is TGTGCCAGCAGCGTAGGGACAGGGAACTATGGCTACACCTTC. This translates into CASSVGTGNYGYTF.

J is TRBJ2-7 and V is TRBV7-6, with TRBD2 matching 11 bases. The CDR3 covers 14 residues. Germline CDR1 SGHVS, CDR2 FNYEAQ. J gave up 2 bases and V 7 bases, and 4 bases lay outside the gene matches. Here the CDR3 DNA reads TGTGCCAGCACCCCGACTAGCGGGGCCTACGAGCAGTACTTC. Its translation is CASTPTSGAYEQYF.

The chain recombines TRBV2 with TRBJ2-1; 9 bases line up with TRBD1. Germline V gene data show CDR1 as SNHLY and CDR2 as FYNNEI. J gave up 2 bases and V 6 bases, and 5 bases lay outside the gene matches. The CDR3 loop spans 15 amino acids. The CDR3 region is CASSYGTGPYNEQFF. The CDR3 DNA reads TGTGCCAGCAGCTATGGGACAGGGCCCTACAATGAGCAGTTCTTC. The entire variable domain, with the rest obtained from reference TRBV2 and TRBJ2-1, is as follows: EPEVTQTPSHQVTQMGQEVILRCVPISNHLYFYWYRQILGQKVEFLVSFYNNEISEKSEIFDDQFSVERPDGSNFTLKIRSTKLEDSAMYFCASSYGTGPYNEQFFGPGTRLTVL.

The chain recombines TRBV19 with TRBJ2-1; unclear D gene. The CDR3 is 16 amino acids. Trimming cost V 3 bases and J 2 bases, with 14 bases left between them. Germline CDR1 LNHDA, CDR2 SQIVND (reference sequence). CDR3 loop: CASSIAARPAYNEQFF. CDR3 coding DNA: TGTGCCAGTAGTATTGCGGCGCGTCCGGCCTACAATGAGCAGTTCTTC.

V gene TRBV21-1 combines with J gene TRBJ2-5; TRBD2 was called by the table and not checked on the DNA. TRBV21-1 is a pseudogene segment. The CDR3 sequence is 9 residues long. CDR3: CASYGTQYF. The CDR3 bases are TGTGCCAGCTACGGGACCCAGTACTTC.

This sequence joins TRBV6-5 and TRBJ2-7, with D possibly matching TRBD1 (6 bases). Trimming left V 7 bases short and J 2 bases short, with 18 bases between. The CDR3 sequence is 15 residues long. Germline values: CDR1 MNHEY, CDR2 SVGAGI. CDR3 in amino acids: CASIPRGGAAYEQYF. In DNA, the CDR3 is TGTGCCAGCATCCCCCGAGGGGGAGCCGCCTACGAGCAGTACTTC.

This clone appeared a single time. This rearrangement joins TRBV11-1 to TRBJ2-2, with D possibly matching TRBD1 (6 bases). This CDR3 contains 16 residues. Trimming took off 1 base at V and 3 bases at J, with 12 bases between the two ends. Germline CDR1 is SGHAT and CDR2 is FQDESV (reference sequence). The CDR3 DNA is TGTGCCAGCAGCTTAGGGAACAGGGCGGACACCGGGGAGCTGTTTTTT. This encodes CASSLGNRADTGELFF.

The chain recombines TRBV6-5 with TRBJ1-3; TRBD1 might be the D (5 bases). The germline V and J ends were trimmed by 6 bases and 7 bases, with 13 bases remaining between them. Germline CDR1 reads MNHEY; CDR2 reads SVGAGI. CDR3 length: 13 amino acids. This CDR3 is CASSLGRDNTIYF. CDR3 in DNA: TGTGCCAGCAGCCTCGGGAGGGACAACACCATATATTTT.